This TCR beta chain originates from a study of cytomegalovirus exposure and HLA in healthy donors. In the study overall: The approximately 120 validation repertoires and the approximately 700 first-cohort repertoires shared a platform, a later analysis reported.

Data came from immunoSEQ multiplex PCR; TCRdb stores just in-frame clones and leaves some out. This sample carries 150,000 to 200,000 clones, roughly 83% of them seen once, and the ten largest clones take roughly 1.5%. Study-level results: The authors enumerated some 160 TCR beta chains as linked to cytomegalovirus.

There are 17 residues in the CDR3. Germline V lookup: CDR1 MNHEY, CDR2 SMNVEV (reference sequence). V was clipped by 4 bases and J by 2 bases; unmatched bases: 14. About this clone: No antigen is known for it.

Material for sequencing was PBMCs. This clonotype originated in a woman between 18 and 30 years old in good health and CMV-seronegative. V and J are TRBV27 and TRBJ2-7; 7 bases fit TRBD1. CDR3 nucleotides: TGTGCCAGCAGTTCATTAAAATCCGGGACAGCAGCCTACGAGCAGTACTTC. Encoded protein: CASSSLKSGTAAYEQYF.